The clone carrying this T cell receptor beta chain was seen a single time. Its antigen is currently unknown. This specimen belongs to a study of OX40 agonist ivuxolimab in advanced cancers. General study findings and limits: CD4+ and CD8+ T cells in blood underwent clonal expansion by week 6 at 0.1 to 3.0 mg/kg. Nonresponders included some who also had low normalized T-cell clonal expansion. Among the lowest peripheral clonal expansion occurred in 0.1-3.0 mg/kg partial responders.

TCRdb keeps only in-frame clones here, not all; method: immunoSEQ multiplex PCR. The profile covers more than 60,000 clones, with roughly 80% appearing a single time and 1.5% to 2% taken by the ten largest. The clonotype originates from an adult with an advanced solid tumor such as melanoma, head and neck, liver or kidney cancer. The sequenced sample was CD4+ or CD8+ T cells sorted from blood, obtained in a trial of the OX40 agonist ivuxolimab.

CDR3 DNA: TGTGCCAGCAGCTTAGGCGGGATCGGACGAGAGACCCAGTACTTC. Residues: CASSLGGIGRETQYF. The genes are TRBV11-2 and TRBJ2-5, with D possibly TRBD2 on 6 matching bases. The V gene lost 1 base and the J gene lost 4 bases, with 13 bases spanning the gap. This CDR3 has 15 amino acids. Germline loops: CDR1 SGHAT, CDR2 FQNNGV.